One sample yielded the 16 T cell receptor beta chains listed below, sequenced in a study of graft-versus-host responses after intestinal transplantation. Produced via immunoSEQ multiplex PCR; TCRdb's table is partial and in-frame only. The sample holds more than 90,000 clones; just under 95% are singletons and the top ten take less than 0.6%. For these TCRs, the target antigens are not known. This sample comprised unstimulated CD8+ T cells sorted from spleen or lymph node cells, obtained before intestinal transplant. The source is a human donor who received an intestinal transplant.

A few counts support this clone. This chain links TRBV4-2 with TRBJ2-1; 9 nucleotides align to TRBD2. CDR1 is LGHNA and CDR2 is YNFKEQ in the germline V gene. Trimming at V came to 1 base and at J to 4 bases, leaving 2 bases not matched to a gene. This CDR3 contains 15 residues. The CDR3 DNA sequence: TGTGCCAGCAGCCAAGGACTAGCGGATTACAATGAGCAGTTCTTC. Its protein product is CASSQGLADYNEQFF.

This chain uses TRBV19 with TRBJ1-1; weak D call: TRBD1 (6 bases). Trimming took 6 bases from V and 3 from J, leaving 17 bases between them. This CDR3 has 15 residues. Germline assignment: CDR1 LNHDA and CDR2 SQIVND (reference sequence). CDR3 nucleotides: TGTGCCAGTAGAGCGGGGGACAACGGGTACACTGAAGCTTTCTTT. It yields the protein CASRAGDNGYTEAFF.

The chain couples TRBV4-1 to TRBJ1-5; perhaps TRBD1 as D (6 bases). CDR3 length equals 17 residues. V was clipped by 4 bases and J by 4 bases, with 20 bases between them. Germline V lookup: CDR1 MGHRA, CDR2 YSYEKL. CDR3 sequence: CASSPTTGLVGNQPQHF. Written as DNA, the CDR3 is TGCGCCAGCAGCCCGACGACAGGCCTGGTGGGAAATCAGCCCCAGCATTTT.

CDR3 sequence reads: CASSFTGNTGELFF. Written as DNA, the CDR3 is TGTGCCAGCAGTTTTACGGGAAACACCGGGGAGCTGTTTTTT. The chain links TRBV27 to TRBJ2-2, with a tentative D call TRBD2 (5 bases). The ends were cut back, 3 bases at V and 2 bases at J, with 7 bases in the middle. The germline gives CDR1 MNHEY, CDR2 SMNVEV (reference sequence). The CDR3 consists of 14 residues.

The chain couples TRBV7-9 to TRBJ2-1; 13 nucleotides agree with TRBD2. Germline assignment: CDR1 SEHNR and CDR2 FQNEAQ (reference sequence). This CDR3 comprises 16 residues. V shed 1 base and J 8 bases; nucleotides not matched to a gene: 5. CDR3: CASSLVGLAGVYEQFF. CDR3 nucleotide sequence: TGTGCCAGCAGCTTAGTCGGACTAGCGGGAGTTTATGAGCAGTTCTTC.

V is TRBV4-3 and J is TRBJ1-6; D gene uncertain. The germline V gene encodes CDR1 LGHNA and CDR2 YSLEER. The CDR3 spans 14 residues. The V end lost 1 base, the J end lost 13 bases, and 14 bases lay between the germline ends. CDR3 in amino acids: CASSQGAGVFPLHF. In nucleotides, the CDR3 is TGCGCCAGCAGCCAAGGGGCCGGCGTTTTCCCCCTCCACTTT.

The V call is TRBV27, the J call TRBJ2-2; 10 nucleotides agree with TRBD1. The CDR3 has 19 residues. Germline V lookup: CDR1 MNHEY, CDR2 SMNVEV (reference sequence). V dropped 2 bases and J dropped 7; count of bases not matched to a gene: 16. In DNA form, the CDR3 reads TGTGCCAGCAGTTTACCTCCCTACCGCGGGACAGGGGCGAGCGGGGAGCTGTTTTTT. This translates into CASSLPPYRGTGASGELFF.

J is TRBJ2-1 and V is TRBV7-2; 8 nucleotides align to TRBD2. The trim removed 1 base at V and 4 bases at J, leaving 15 bases unmatched. CDR3 length: 19 amino acids. The germline V gene has CDR1 SGHTA and CDR2 FQGNSA. The CDR3 sequence: CASSLEVGYVAGIYNEQFF. CDR3 nucleotide sequence: TGTGCCAGCAGCTTAGAGGTGGGGTATGTAGCGGGGATTTACAATGAGCAGTTCTTC.

This chain uses TRBV18 with TRBJ2-3; D perhaps matches TRBD2 (6 bases). Between the trimmed V and J ends, which lost 6 bases and 2 bases, there was a span of 18 bases. Germline CDR1 KGHSH, CDR2 LQKENI. The CDR3 is 16 residues long. The chain's CDR3 is CASSQPRGGVTDTQYF. As DNA, the CDR3 is TGTGCCAGCTCCCAGCCTCGGGGAGGTGTCACAGATACGCAGTATTTT.

The rearrangement uses TRBV19 and TRBJ2-3; D not resolved. Germline lookup yields CDR1 LNHDA and CDR2 SQIVND (reference sequence). The CDR3 extends over 13 amino acids. Trimming stripped 3 bases from V and 5 bases from J, with 9 bases between. In DNA form, the CDR3 reads TGTGCCAGTAGTATTCTTTTGCGAGATACGCAGTATTTT. Translating it yields CASSILLRDTQYF.

This clone has a single count. The rearrangement links TRBV5-1 to TRBJ2-5; a weak D match, TRBD1 (6 bases). CDR1 is SGHRS and CDR2 is YFSETQ in the germline V gene. The V and J ends lost 7 bases and 2 bases respectively, with 15 bases between them. This CDR3 region has 14 residues. The CDR3 region has the DNA TGCGCCAGCCGGTTTTGGACAGCTCAAGAGACCCAGTACTTC. Translation: CASRFWTAQETQYF.

The rearrangement links TRBV6-1 to TRBJ2-5, with TRBD2 identical over 11 bases. Germline-derived CDR1 and CDR2 are MNHNS and SASEGT. The CDR3 loop spans 18 amino acids. Unmatched junction bases numbered 19, after V lost 2 bases and J lost 11 bases. CDR3 residues: CASSEWSSGRAIGSEQYF. CDR3 bases: TGTGCCAGCAGTGAATGGAGTAGCGGGAGGGCCATTGGGTCGGAACAGTACTTC.

The chain has TRBV10-3 and TRBJ2-5; 7 positions match TRBD1. The tail of the sequence fits TRBJ2-7 better, so the J call may be wrong. CDR1 is ENHRY and CDR2 is SYGVKD in the germline V gene. This CDR3 spans 15 amino acids. CDR3 DNA sequence: TGTGCCATCAGTGCCGGGACAGACAGCTCCTACGAGCAGTACTTC. Translated: CAISAGTDSSYEQYF.

This clone was picked up one time. The rearrangement joins TRBV27 to TRBJ2-7; 7 bases fit TRBD2. The germline gives CDR1 MNHEY, CDR2 SMNVEV (reference sequence). V was pared by 5 bases and J by 5 bases, with 12 bases of the junction left unmatched. CDR3 length equals 15 residues. The CDR3 DNA follows: TGTGCCAGCAGTAGCGGGGCACAAGGGTTGGACGAGCAGTACTTC. This gives the protein CASSSGAQGLDEQYF.

V and J are TRBV28 and TRBJ2-1; D is undetermined. The V and J ends lost 4 bases and 0 bases respectively, with 13 bases between them. Germline CDR1 is MDHEN and CDR2 is SYDVKM. The CDR3 consists of 16 residues. The CDR3 sequence: CASSYTTLSSYNEQFF. The DNA of the CDR3 is TGTGCCAGCAGTTACACTACCTTGAGCTCCTACAATGAGCAGTTCTTC. The full variable domain, rest sourced from reference TRBV28 and TRBJ2-1, is DVKVTQSSRYLVKRTGEKVFLECVQDMDHENMFWYRQDPGLGLRLIYFSYDVKMKEKGDIPEGYSVSREKKERFSLILESASTNQTSMYLCASSYTTLSSYNEQFFGPGTRLTVL.

The rearrangement joins TRBV7-2 to TRBJ1-2, with 11 bases fitting TRBD1. This CDR3 is 14 amino acids long. Germline V lookup: CDR1 SGHTA, CDR2 FQGNSA. With V trimmed by 3 bases and J by 4 bases, 1 base remained unmatched. The CDR3 DNA reads TGTGCCAGCAGCTTCGGGACAGGGGGCTATGGCTACACCTTC. Its translation is CASSFGTGGYGYTF.